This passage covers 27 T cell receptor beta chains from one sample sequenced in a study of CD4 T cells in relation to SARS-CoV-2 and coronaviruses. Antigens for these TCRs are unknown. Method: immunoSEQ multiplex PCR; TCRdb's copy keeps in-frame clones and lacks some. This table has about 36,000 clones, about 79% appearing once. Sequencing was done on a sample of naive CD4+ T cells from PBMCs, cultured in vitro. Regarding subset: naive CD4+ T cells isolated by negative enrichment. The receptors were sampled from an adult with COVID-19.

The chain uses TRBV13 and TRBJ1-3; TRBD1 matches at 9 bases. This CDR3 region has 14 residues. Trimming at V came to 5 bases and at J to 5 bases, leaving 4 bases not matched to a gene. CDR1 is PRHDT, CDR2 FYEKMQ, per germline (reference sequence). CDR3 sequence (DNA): TGTGCCAGCAGCGCAGGACAGGGGCGAAACACCATATATTTT. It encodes CASSAGQGRNTIYF.

The CDR3 protein is CASSLQGSTSGNTIYF. The CDR3 nucleotides read TGTGCCAGCAGCTTACAGGGATCCACCTCTGGAAACACCATATATTTT. The chain couples TRBV7-2 to TRBJ1-3, with D perhaps TRBD1 (5 bases). This CDR3 is built from 16 residues. Germline CDR1 reads SGHTA; CDR2 reads FQGNSA. V was pared by 2 bases and J by 0 bases, with 11 bases between.

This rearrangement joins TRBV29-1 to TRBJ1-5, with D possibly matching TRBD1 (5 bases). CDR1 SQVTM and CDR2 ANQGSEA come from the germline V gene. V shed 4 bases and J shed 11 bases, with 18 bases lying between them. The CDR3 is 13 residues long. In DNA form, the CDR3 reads TGCAGCGTTGCGACAGCGCCGGCGTCTGCCCAGCATTTT. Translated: CSVATAPASAQHF.

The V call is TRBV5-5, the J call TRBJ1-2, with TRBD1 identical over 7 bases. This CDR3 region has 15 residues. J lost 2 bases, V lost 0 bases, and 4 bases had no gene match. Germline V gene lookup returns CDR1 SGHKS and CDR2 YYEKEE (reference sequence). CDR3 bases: TGTGCCAGCAGCTTGGGAGGGGGCGCCAACTATGGCTACACCTTC. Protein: CASSLGGGANYGYTF.

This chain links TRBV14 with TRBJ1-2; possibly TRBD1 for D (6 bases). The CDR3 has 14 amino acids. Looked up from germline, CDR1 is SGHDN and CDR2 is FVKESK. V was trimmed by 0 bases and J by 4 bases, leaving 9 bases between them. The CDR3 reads CASSQEEGGYGYTF. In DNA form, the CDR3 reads TGTGCCAGCAGCCAAGAAGAGGGGGGCTATGGCTACACCTTC.

CDR3 amino acids: CASSSRSGYPNEQFF. As DNA, the CDR3 is TGTGCCAGTAGTTCCCGGAGCGGGTACCCCAATGAGCAGTTCTTC. The chain links TRBV19 to TRBJ2-1; the D gene is possibly TRBD2 (6 bases). The germline V and J ends were trimmed by 5 bases and 6 bases, with 17 bases remaining between them. The CDR3 runs 15 residues. Germline V gene data show CDR1 as LNHDA and CDR2 as SQIVND (reference sequence).

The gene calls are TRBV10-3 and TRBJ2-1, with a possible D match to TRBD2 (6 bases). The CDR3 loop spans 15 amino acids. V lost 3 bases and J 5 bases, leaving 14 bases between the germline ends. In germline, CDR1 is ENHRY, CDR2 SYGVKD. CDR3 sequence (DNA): TGTGCCATCAGTGAAGAACTAGCAGGAAACAATGAGCAGTTCTTC. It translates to CAISEELAGNNEQFF.

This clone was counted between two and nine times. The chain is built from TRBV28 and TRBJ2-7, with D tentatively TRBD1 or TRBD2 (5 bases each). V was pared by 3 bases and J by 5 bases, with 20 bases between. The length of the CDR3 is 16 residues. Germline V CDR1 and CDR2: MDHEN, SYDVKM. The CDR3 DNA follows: TGTGCCAGCAGTTTTTCGACGGGGACGGTAGGGCACGAGCAGTACTTC. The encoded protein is CASSFSTGTVGHEQYF.

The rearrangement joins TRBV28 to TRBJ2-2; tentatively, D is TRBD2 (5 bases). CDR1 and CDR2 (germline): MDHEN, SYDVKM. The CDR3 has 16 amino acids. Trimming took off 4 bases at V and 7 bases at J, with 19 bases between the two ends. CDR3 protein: CASSSHPGSTYGELFF. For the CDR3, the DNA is TGTGCCAGCAGTTCGCACCCGGGGTCCACATACGGGGAGCTGTTTTTT.

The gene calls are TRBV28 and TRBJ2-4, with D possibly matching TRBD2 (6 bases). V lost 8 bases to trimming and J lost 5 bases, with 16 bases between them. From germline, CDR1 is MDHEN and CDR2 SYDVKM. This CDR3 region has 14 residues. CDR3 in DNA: TGTGCCAGCTACGGGACTGCCCACCAAAACATTCAGTACTTC. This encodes CASYGTAHQNIQYF.

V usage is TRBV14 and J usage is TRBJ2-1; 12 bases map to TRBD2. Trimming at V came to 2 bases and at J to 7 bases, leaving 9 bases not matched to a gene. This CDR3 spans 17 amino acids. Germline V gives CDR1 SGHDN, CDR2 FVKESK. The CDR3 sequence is CASSQPTSGRIINEQFF. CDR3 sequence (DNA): TGTGCCAGCAGCCAACCCACTAGCGGGAGGATCATTAATGAGCAGTTCTTC.

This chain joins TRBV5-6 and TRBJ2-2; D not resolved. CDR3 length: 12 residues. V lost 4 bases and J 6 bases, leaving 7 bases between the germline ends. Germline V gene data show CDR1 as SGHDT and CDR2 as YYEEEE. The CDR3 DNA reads TGTGCCAGCAGCCCCCCGGCCGGGGAGCTGTTTTTT. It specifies CASSPPAGELFF.

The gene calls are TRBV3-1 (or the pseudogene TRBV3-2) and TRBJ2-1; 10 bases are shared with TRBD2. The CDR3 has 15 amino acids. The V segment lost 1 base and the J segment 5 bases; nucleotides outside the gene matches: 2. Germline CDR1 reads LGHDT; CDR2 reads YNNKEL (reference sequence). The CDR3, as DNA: TGTGCCAGCAGCCAAGGGACTAGCGGCCACAATGAGCAGTTCTTC. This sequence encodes CASSQGTSGHNEQFF.

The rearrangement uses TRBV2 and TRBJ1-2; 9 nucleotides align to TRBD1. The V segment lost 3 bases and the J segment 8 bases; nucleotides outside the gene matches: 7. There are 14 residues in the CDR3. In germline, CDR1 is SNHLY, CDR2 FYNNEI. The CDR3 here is CASSDDGQGTGYTF. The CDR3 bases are TGTGCCAGCAGTGACGACGGACAGGGGACAGGCTACACCTTC.

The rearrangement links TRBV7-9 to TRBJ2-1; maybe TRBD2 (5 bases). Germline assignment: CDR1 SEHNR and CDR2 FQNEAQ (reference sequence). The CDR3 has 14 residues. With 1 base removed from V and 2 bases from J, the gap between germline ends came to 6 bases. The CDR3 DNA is TGTGCCAGCAGCTTAGAAGCGGCCTACAATGAGCAGTTCTTC. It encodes CASSLEAAYNEQFF.

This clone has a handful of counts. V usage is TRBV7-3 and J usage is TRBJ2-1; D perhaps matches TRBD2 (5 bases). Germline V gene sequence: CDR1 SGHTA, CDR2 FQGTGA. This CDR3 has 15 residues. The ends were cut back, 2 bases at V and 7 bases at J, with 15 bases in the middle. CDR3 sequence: CASSLVRAFWNEQFF. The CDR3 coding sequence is TGTGCCAGCAGCTTAGTGCGGGCCTTCTGGAATGAGCAGTTCTTC.

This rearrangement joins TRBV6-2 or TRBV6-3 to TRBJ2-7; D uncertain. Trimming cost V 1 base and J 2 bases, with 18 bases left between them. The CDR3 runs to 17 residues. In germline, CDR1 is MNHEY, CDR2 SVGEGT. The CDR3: CASSYLRRGSEPYEQYF. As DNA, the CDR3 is TGTGCCAGCAGTTACTTGCGTCGTGGCAGTGAACCCTACGAGCAGTACTTC.

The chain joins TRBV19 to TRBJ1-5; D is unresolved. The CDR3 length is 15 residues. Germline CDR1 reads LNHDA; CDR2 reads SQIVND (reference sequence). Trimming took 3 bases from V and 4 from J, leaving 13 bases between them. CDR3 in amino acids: CASSIRISENQPQHF. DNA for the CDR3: TGTGCCAGTAGTATTAGAATATCAGAAAATCAGCCCCAGCATTTT.

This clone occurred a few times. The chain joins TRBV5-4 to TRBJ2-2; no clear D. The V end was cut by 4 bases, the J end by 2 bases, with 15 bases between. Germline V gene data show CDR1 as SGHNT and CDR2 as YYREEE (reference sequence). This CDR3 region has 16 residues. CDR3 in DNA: TGTGCCAGCAGCCTCGGTATGGGATTAAACACCGGGGAGCTGTTTTTT. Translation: CASSLGMGLNTGELFF. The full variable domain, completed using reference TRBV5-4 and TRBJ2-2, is ETGVTQSPTHLIKTRGQQVTLRCSSQSGHNTVSWYQQALGQGPQFIFQYYREEENGRGNFPPRFSGLQFPNYSSELNVNALELDDSALYLCASSLGMGLNTGELFFGEGSRLTVL.

CDR3 residues: CASKQGSEQYF. CDR3 bases: TGTGCCAGCAAACAGGGGTCCGAGCAGTACTTC. The chain employs TRBV2 and TRBJ2-7; TRBD1 matches at 7 bases. Germline V gives CDR1 SNHLY, CDR2 FYNNEI. V lost 7 bases, J lost 6 bases, and 3 bases stayed unmatched. This CDR3 has 11 residues.

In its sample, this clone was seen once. In DNA form, the CDR3 reads TGTGCCAGCAGCCAAGCTTGGGCAGGGGCGCCAGATACGCAGTATTTT. Translating it yields CASSQAWAGAPDTQYF. The V and J genes are TRBV3-1 (or the pseudogene TRBV3-2) and TRBJ2-3; tentatively, D is TRBD1 (6 bases). The CDR3 has 16 residues. The germline CDR1 and CDR2 sequences are LGHDT and YNNKEL (reference sequence). Trimming removed 1 base at V and 4 bases at J, with 15 bases between.

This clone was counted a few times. In DNA, the CDR3 is TGTGCCAGCAGTCCCCGGGGACTAGTCTACAATGAGCAGTTCTTC. Translating it yields CASSPRGLVYNEQFF. The chain employs TRBV7-9 and TRBJ2-1; 8 bases are shared with TRBD2. The length of the CDR3 is 15 residues. The V and J ends lost 6 bases and 3 bases, in that order; junction bases with no gene match: 7. Germline V lookup: CDR1 SEHNR, CDR2 FQNEAQ (reference sequence).

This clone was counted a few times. CDR3 residues: CASSVEGRSTDTQYF. In DNA form, the CDR3 reads TGTGCCAGCAGCGTAGAGGGCCGAAGCACAGATACGCAGTATTTT. The rearrangement links TRBV9 to TRBJ2-3; no reliable D call. CDR1 SGDLS and CDR2 YYNGEE come from the germline V gene. This CDR3 has 15 residues. The germline V and J ends were trimmed by 0 bases and 0 bases, with 8 bases remaining between them.

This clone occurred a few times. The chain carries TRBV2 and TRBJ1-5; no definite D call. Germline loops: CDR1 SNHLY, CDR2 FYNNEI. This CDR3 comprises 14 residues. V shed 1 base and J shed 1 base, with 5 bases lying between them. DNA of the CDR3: TGTGCCAGCAGTGAAGTCACCAGCAATCAGCCCCAGCATTTT. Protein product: CASSEVTSNQPQHF.

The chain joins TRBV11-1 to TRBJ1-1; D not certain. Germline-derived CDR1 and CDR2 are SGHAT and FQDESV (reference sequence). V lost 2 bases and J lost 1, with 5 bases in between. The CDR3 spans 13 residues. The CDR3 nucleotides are TGTGCCAGCAGCTTATCGGGGAACACTGAAGCTTTCTTT. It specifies CASSLSGNTEAFF.

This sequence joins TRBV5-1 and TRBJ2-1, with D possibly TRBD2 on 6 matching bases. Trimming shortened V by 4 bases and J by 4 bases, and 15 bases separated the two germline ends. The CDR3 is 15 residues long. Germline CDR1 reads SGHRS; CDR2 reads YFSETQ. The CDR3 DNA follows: TGCGCCAGCAGCGCAGTTAGCGGTCTATACAATGAGCAGTTCTTC. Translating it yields CASSAVSGLYNEQFF.

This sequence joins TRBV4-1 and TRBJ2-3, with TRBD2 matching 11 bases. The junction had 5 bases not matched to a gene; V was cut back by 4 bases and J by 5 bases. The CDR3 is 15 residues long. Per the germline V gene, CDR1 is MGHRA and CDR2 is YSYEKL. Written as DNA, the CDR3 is TGCGCCAGCAGCCTAGCGGGAGGGCCAATAGATACGCAGTATTTT. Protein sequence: CASSLAGGPIDTQYF.